This T cell receptor beta chain emerged from a study of OX40 agonist ivuxolimab in advanced cancers. Sequenced by immunoSEQ multiplex PCR; TCRdb stores in-frame clones only, minus some. This repertoire shows tens of thousands of clones, about 88% found once; its top ten account for 3% to 4%. The V gene's germline CDR1 is LNHDA and CDR2 SQIVND (reference sequence). V lost 2 bases and J lost 6; bases outside the gene matches: 5. The CDR3 runs 14 residues. The source was CD4+ or CD8+ T cells sorted from blood, collected in a trial of the OX40 agonist ivuxolimab. The chain carries TRBV19 and TRBJ2-3; 7 nucleotides align to TRBD2. This receptor was identified in an adult with an advanced solid tumor such as melanoma, head and neck, liver or kidney cancer. CDR3 sequence reads: CASSIKSGEDTQYF. CDR3 nucleotide sequence: TGTGCCAGTAGTATAAAAAGCGGGGAGGATACGCAGTATTTT. The whole variable domain, remainder taken from reference TRBV19 and TRBJ2-3, is DGGITQSPKYLFRKEGQNVTLSCEQNLNHDAMYWYRQDPGQGLRLIYYSQIVNDFQKGDIAEGYSVSREKKESFPLTVTSAQKNPTAFYLCASSIKSGEDTQYFGPGTRLTVL.